The text below deals with one TCR beta chain. The sample is drawn from a study of blood T cell repertoires in COVID-19. Authors' methods: Estimation of nucleated cell counts relied on the amplification of reference gene primers. Here immunoSEQ multiplex PCR was the method, and the copy in TCRdb shows in-frame clones only, minus some. Clonal size and the V and J genes are those of that table, whereas D and trimming came from the DNA. The top ten hold approximately 2.9% of the sample, which has approximately 250,000 clones, approximately 90% seen once. This sequence originates from a man aged 35 to 55 who had been exposed to COVID-19. The sequencing input was PBMCs or T cells enriched from blood (not recorded which).

The CDR3 DNA reads TGTGCCACCAGCAACCGACAGGAACAAGGTGAAAAACTGTTTTTT. Protein product: CATSNRQEQGEKLFF. V gene TRBV15 combines with J gene TRBJ1-4; D perhaps matches TRBD1 (6 bases). CDR1 and CDR2 from the germline V gene are LNHNV and YYDKDF (reference sequence). Trimming removed 4 bases from V and 7 bases from J, with 16 bases in between. The CDR3 is 15 residues long.